This T cell receptor beta chain is drawn from a study of T-cell memory formation after mild COVID-19. Points from the study as a whole: There were some responding clones in pre-infection memory, which suggested that cross-reactive memory had joined. CD8+ contracting clones occupied EMRA, while CD4+ ones occupied mainly CM and EM. Clones contracting over day 15 to 85 were CD4/CD8 balanced, with later expanders leaning CD4+.

The CDR3 has 16 residues. Germline V lookup: CDR1 SGHTA, CDR2 FQGNSA. TCRdb used MiXCR to reprocess the 5' RACE reads, holding one entry per CDR3 protein. Among around 250,000 distinct CDR3 sequences, around 16% were seen once, and the ten largest hold roughly 20%. Remarks on this clonotype: The antigen remains unidentified. One junction end disagrees with the germline gene, perhaps due to a read error.

The chain uses TRBV7-2 and TRBJ1-4; tentatively, D is TRBD1 (5 bases). The sequencing sample was made of PBMCs or a T cell subset sorted from them (not recorded which). The sequence derives from a man between 18 and 29 years old who had mild COVID-19 (a few samples of this study predate the infection). Cell type and time point are not known. CDR3 amino acids: CASSSLIGGANEKLFF. The CDR3 coding sequence is TGTGCCAGCAGCTCCCTAATTGGGGGTGCTAATGAAAAACTTTTTTTT.